The source of this T cell receptor beta chain is a study of T cell repertoires in cytomegalovirus infection. In TCRdb, the reads were re-called with MiXCR into one record per CDR3 protein. The profile shows about 700,000 distinct CDR3 sequences, roughly a third of them singletons. This clonotype has just a few counts. Its antigen is not known. The input for sequencing was cultured PBMCs, taken from culture after CMV antigen stimulation. The sequence was collected from a human donor in good health (CMV status not recorded). Some clones in this sample may be carry-over from other donors' samples.

As DNA, the CDR3 is TGTGCCAGCAGCCGACTAGCGGGCACAGATACGCAGTATTTT. It encodes CASSRLAGTDTQYF. The genes are TRBV7-9 and TRBJ2-3, with TRBD2 identical over 9 bases. This CDR3 comprises 14 residues. V lost 5 bases to trimming and J lost 1 base; unmatched junction nucleotides: 1. CDR1 is SEHNR, CDR2 FQNEAQ, per germline (reference sequence).